The clone carrying this TCR beta chain was counted at least ten times. The antigen is undetermined. This sample was included in a study of shared clonotypes between healthy human individuals. Study observations and caveats: Donor scarcity curtailed the genetic and exposure-history diversity represented herein. It was only blood that was sampled, and tissue repertoires likely differ.

Germline-derived CDR1 and CDR2 are ENHRY and SYGVKD. Trimming pared 1 base from V and 12 bases from J, leaving 10 bases between. CDR3 length equals 12 residues. Assay used: immunoSEQ multiplex PCR; TCRdb lists only in-frame clones, some missing. The table shows hundreds of thousands of clones, with approximately 79% occurring only once. This chain links TRBV10-3 with TRBJ2-1; D might be TRBD2 (5 bases). Sequencing used memory CD4+ T cells sorted from blood. Subset meaning: CD45RA-negative fraction. The clonotype comes from a man aged 25-45 years in good health. The CDR3: CAISELIEGQFF. In DNA form, the CDR3 reads TGTGCCATCAGTGAGTTGATAGAGGGGCAGTTCTTC.